This TCR beta chain was profiled in a study of blood T cell repertoires in COVID-19 (dated by TCRdb to about 2020). Looking at the study overall: The collaborator samples originated in the United States, Italy and Spain and spanned the acute and convalescent phases of COVID-19. The material from the prospective study consisted of cDNA or gDNA derived from T cells, B-cell-depleted T cells, or PBMCs. Deeply sampled blood TCRbeta repertoires from subjects exposed to, actively infected with, or recovered from COVID-19 were included in the dataset. A freely available public database, intended as a resource for researchers studying the immune response to SARS-CoV-2, is where the repertoires were released. The samples were drawn from the first 160 participants of the ongoing ImmuneRACE study and from 1,254 subjects provided by 6 global collaborators. Nearly every sample came with metadata listing a de-identified subject ID, COVID-19 status, age in years and sex. HLA class I and class II types, where available, came from metadata supplied by the sample provider rather than from assay-based typing. The full study reports these points: How much clinical and demographic metadata was included differed by source and by participant, and the metadata was provided uncurated.

TCRbeta CDR3 regions were amplified from genomic DNA by means of the immunoSEQ Assay, a bias-controlled multiplex PCR. As for the original processing: The number of nucleated cells in each sample was estimated from the amplification of reference gene primers within the assay. To quantify the absolute abundance of each unique TCRbeta CDR3 rearrangement, sequence reads were collapsed and filtered. For each sample, productive Simpson clonality was calculated as the square root of Simpson's diversity index over productive rearrangements. Drawn from immuneACCESS, this table holds only the in-frame rearrangements with V and J called that TCRdb kept. Clones are partly lost; checked studies trace under half to an unresolved V gene and leave the rest unexplained. V, J and clone size are taken as reported in that table, and D and trimming were inferred from the DNA itself. The table for this sample lists approximately 60,000 clones; about 80% of them were counted only once. Clones ranked in the top ten supply 22% of the sample.

Notes on this clone: Its antigen remains unidentified. No much larger clonotype is one base removed from it; base qualities were not supplied.

The collaborating institutions used their own protocols to collect whole blood in K2EDTA tubes. For TCRbeta analysis, collaborators shipped samples as frozen whole blood, isolated PBMCs, or DNA extracted from either of those sample types. From the cysteine through the phenylalanine, the CDR3 covers 13 amino acids. Just CDR3 DNA is preserved here, 39 bases in frame from base 1. Trimming removed 6 bases from V and 5 bases from J; the gene matches leave 4 bases unexplained. The sequenced sample was peripheral blood. The receptor comes from a man aged 50 to 60 with active or convalescent COVID-19. The chain uses TRBV12-3 or TRBV12-4 and TRBJ1-5; a stretch of 7 junction bases matches TRBD1. The CDR3 loop reads CASSDRVYQPQHF. The DNA sequence is as follows: TGTGCCAGCAGCGACAGGGTTTATCAGCCCCAGCATTTT.